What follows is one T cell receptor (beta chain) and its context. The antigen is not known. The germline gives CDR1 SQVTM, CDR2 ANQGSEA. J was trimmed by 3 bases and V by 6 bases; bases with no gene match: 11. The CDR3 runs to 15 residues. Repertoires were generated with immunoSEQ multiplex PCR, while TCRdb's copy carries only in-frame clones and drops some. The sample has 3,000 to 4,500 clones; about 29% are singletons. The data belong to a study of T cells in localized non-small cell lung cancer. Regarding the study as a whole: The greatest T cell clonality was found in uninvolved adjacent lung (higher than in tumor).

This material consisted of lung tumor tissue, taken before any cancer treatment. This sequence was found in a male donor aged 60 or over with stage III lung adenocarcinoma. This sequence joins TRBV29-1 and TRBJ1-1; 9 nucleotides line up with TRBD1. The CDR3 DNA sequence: TGCAGCGTCCGGGACAGGGTTTTATTGTACACTGAAGCTTTCTTT. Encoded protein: CSVRDRVLLYTEAFF.